This T cell receptor (beta chain) was captured in a study of blood T cell repertoires in COVID-19. Across the whole study: The study drew acute and convalescent COVID-19 samples from the United States, Italy and Spain.

This clone was observed a few times. TCRdb's copy holds only in-frame clones and misses some; the assay was immunoSEQ multiplex PCR. The sample includes tens of thousands of clones, just over 85% seen only once; the top ten take about 4.6%. The V gene's germline CDR1 is SGHRS and CDR2 YFSETQ. V was clipped by 4 bases and J by 5 bases; unmatched bases: 13. CDR3 length: 16 amino acids. This clonotype was sampled from a human donor in a cohort sampled during active COVID-19. What was sequenced was peripheral blood. The chain links TRBV5-1 to TRBJ1-1; 8 nucleotides line up with TRBD1. CDR3 amino acids: CASSPLAGGVRTEAFF. As DNA, the CDR3 is TGCGCCAGCAGCCCCCTCGCAGGGGGCGTACGGACTGAAGCTTTCTTT.